These 29 T cell receptor beta chains originate from one sample sequenced in a study of cytotoxic CD8 clonotypes in ibrutinib-treated CLL. The protocol was immunoSEQ multiplex PCR, while the TCRdb copy is restricted to in-frame clones and leaves out a portion. Of around 310,000 clones listed, more than 65% were seen once; the top ten hold over 6.5%. The sample here was PBMCs, taken before ibrutinib treatment. Receptor source: a human donor with chronic lymphocytic leukemia.

The gene calls are TRBV7-9 and TRBJ1-4; 9 nucleotides align to TRBD1. Looked up from germline, CDR1 is SEHNR and CDR2 is FQNEAQ (reference sequence). V dropped 4 bases and J dropped 7; count of bases not matched to a gene: 4. The CDR3 has 14 amino acids. The CDR3 is CASSSTGGSEKLFF. DNA for the CDR3: TGTGCCAGCAGCTCGACAGGGGGATCTGAAAAACTGTTTTTT.

This sequence joins TRBV7-8 and TRBJ2-1; 7 bases align to TRBD2. The V segment lost 5 bases and the J segment 7 bases; nucleotides outside the gene matches: 11. The CDR3 covers 15 residues. Germline CDR1 reads SGHVS; CDR2 reads FQNEAQ. CDR3 coding DNA: TGTGCCAGCAGCGGCACACCACTAGCGTCGAATGAGCAGTTCTTC. It encodes CASSGTPLASNEQFF.

This clone has just a few counts. J is TRBJ1-2 and V is TRBV14, with D possibly matching TRBD1 (5 bases). The CDR3 runs to 13 residues. Germline V gene lookup returns CDR1 SGHDN and CDR2 FVKESK. V lost 2 bases, J lost 7 bases, and 11 bases lay in between. The CDR3 is CASSQTPGGGYTF. DNA of the CDR3: TGTGCCAGCAGCCAAACACCCGGGGGTGGCTACACCTTC.

This clone was seen just once. The chain uses TRBV9 and TRBJ2-1, with D perhaps TRBD1 (6 bases). The germline V gene has CDR1 SGDLS and CDR2 YYNGEE. The V and J ends lost 0 bases and 2 bases respectively, with 15 bases between them. This CDR3 is built from 17 residues. The CDR3 reads CASSVGSGTNPYNEQFF. The CDR3 nucleotides read TGTGCCAGCAGCGTAGGATCGGGGACAAATCCCTACAATGAGCAGTTCTTC. Looking up the rest from reference TRBV9 and TRBJ2-1 gives the full variable domain: DSGVTQTPKHLITATGQRVTLRCSPRSGDLSVYWYQQSLDQGLQFLIQYYNGEERAKGNILERFSAQQFPDLHSELNLSSLELGDSALYFCASSVGSGTNPYNEQFFGPGTRLTVL.

The rearrangement links TRBV29-1 to TRBJ1-1; D perhaps matches TRBD1 (5 bases). With 6 bases removed from V and 1 base from J, the gap between germline ends came to 15 bases. There are 14 residues in the CDR3. Per germline, CDR1 SQVTM and CDR2 ANQGSEA. The CDR3 spells CSVGTEDQNTEAFF. Here the CDR3 DNA reads TGCAGCGTAGGGACGGAAGACCAGAACACTGAAGCTTTCTTT.

The chain carries TRBV30 and TRBJ2-7, with 11 bases identical to TRBD2. CDR3 size: 14 residues. With V trimmed by 5 bases and J by 7 bases, 10 bases remained unmatched. Germline V gene lookup returns CDR1 GTSNPN and CDR2 SVGIG (reference sequence). Here the CDR3 reads CAWGGTSGGGEQYF. The DNA for the CDR3 is TGTGCCTGGGGAGGGACTAGCGGAGGCGGTGAGCAGTACTTC.

This clone is a singleton in its sample. The chain links TRBV6-5 to TRBJ1-2; no firm D call. Germline assignment: CDR1 MNHEY and CDR2 SVGAGI. The CDR3 runs to 14 residues. Trimming stripped 6 bases from V and 4 bases from J, with 15 bases between. CDR3 DNA: TGTGCCAGCAGGCGGACTCAAGGTCCCTATGGCTACACCTTC. Translation gives CASRRTQGPYGYTF.

CDR3 coding DNA: TGTGCCAGCAGCTCTCCTCTAGGATTGGAGACCCAGTACTTC. Residues: CASSSPLGLETQYF. The gene calls are TRBV7-9 and TRBJ2-5; no definite D call. This CDR3 comprises 14 residues. CDR1 SEHNR and CDR2 FQNEAQ come from the germline V gene (reference sequence). The ends were cut back, 4 bases at V and 5 bases at J, with 14 bases in the middle.

The J gene is TRBJ2-1, the V gene TRBV7-2, with 13 bases lining up with TRBD2. With 5 bases clipped from V and 14 bases from J, the junction kept 15 bases outside the gene matches. Germline CDR1 is SGHTA and CDR2 is FQGNSA. This CDR3 comprises 16 residues. This chain's CDR3 is CASSQLGLAGSKLKFF. CDR3 coding DNA: TGTGCCAGCAGCCAGTTGGGACTAGCGGGATCTAAATTGAAGTTCTTC.

The chain has TRBV29-1 and TRBJ1-5; D gene ambiguous. Trimming took 5 bases from V and 5 from J, leaving 16 bases between them. This CDR3 contains 14 residues. Germline V CDR1 and CDR2: SQVTM, ANQGSEA. The CDR3: CSVRIGGPYQPQHF. The CDR3 DNA reads TGCAGCGTTCGAATTGGAGGGCCCTATCAGCCCCAGCATTTT.

The chain uses TRBV10-2 and TRBJ1-5; D is uncertain. This CDR3 has 12 residues. Germline CDR1 and CDR2: WSHSY and SAAADI. V was clipped by 4 bases and J by 5 bases, with 6 bases between them. Here the CDR3 DNA reads TGCGCCAGCAGTGGCCCAGATCAGCCCCAGCATTTT. This translates into CASSGPDQPQHF.

The rearrangement joins TRBV9 to TRBJ2-7; no definite D call. Trimming took 3 bases from V and 0 from J, leaving 10 bases between them. Germline lookup yields CDR1 SGDLS and CDR2 YYNGEE. The CDR3 is 14 residues long. The CDR3 region is CASSETVNSYEQYF. Written as DNA, the CDR3 is TGTGCCAGCAGCGAAACAGTTAACTCCTACGAGCAGTACTTC.

The V gene is TRBV6-1, the J gene TRBJ2-3; TRBD2 aligns across 9 bases. Germline V CDR1 and CDR2: MNHNS, SASEGT. There are 14 residues in the CDR3. V gave up 3 bases and J gave up 5 bases; unmatched junction bases: 3. The CDR3 loop is CASSDLAGLDTQYF. CDR3 in DNA: TGTGCCAGCAGTGACCTAGCGGGATTAGATACGCAGTATTTT.

The chain recombines TRBV11-3 with TRBJ2-1; TRBD2 matches 10 bases. This CDR3 contains 17 residues. Per germline, CDR1 SGHNT and CDR2 YENEEA. After removal of 0 bases from V and 7 bases from J, the junction contained 9 bases not matched to a gene. The CDR3 nucleotides are TGTGCCAGCAGCTTAGATTCGGGGCCTAGCGGGAGTAATGAGCAGTTCTTC. Translated: CASSLDSGPSGSNEQFF. The variable domain in full, completed from reference TRBV11-3 and TRBJ2-1, reads EAGVVQSPRYKIIEKKQPVAFWCNPISGHNTLYWYLQNLGQGPELLIRYENEEAVDDSQLPKDRFSAERLKGVDSTLKIQPAELGDSAVYLCASSLDSGPSGSNEQFFGPGTRLTVL.

The V gene is TRBV30, the J gene TRBJ2-1; D gene ambiguous. The CDR3 runs 14 residues. V lost 8 bases to trimming and J lost 3 bases, with 17 bases between them. Germline V gene data show CDR1 as GTSNPN and CDR2 as SVGIG (reference sequence). CDR3 in amino acids: CAAMTETHYNEQFF. The CDR3 DNA reads as TGTGCCGCCATGACCGAAACACACTACAATGAGCAGTTCTTC.

This chain uses TRBV18 with TRBJ2-7; maybe TRBD1 (5 bases). Trimming took 1 base from V and 0 from J, leaving 10 bases between them. Per germline, CDR1 KGHSH and CDR2 LQKENI. The length of the CDR3 is 15 residues. CDR3 coding DNA: TGTGCCAGCTCACCACTAGGGGCCGACTCCTACGAGCAGTACTTC. Its protein product is CASSPLGADSYEQYF.

The chain uses TRBV5-6 and TRBJ2-1; 10 positions match TRBD2. V dropped 0 bases and J dropped 1; count of bases not matched to a gene: 4. Germline lookup yields CDR1 SGHDT and CDR2 YYEEEE. The CDR3 totals 17 residues. CDR3 protein: CASSLDGSGRSYNEQFF. In DNA, the CDR3 is TGTGCCAGCAGCTTGGATGGTAGCGGGAGGTCCTACAATGAGCAGTTCTTC.

The CDR3 reads CAISESIGLAGNEQYF. The CDR3 DNA reads as TGTGCCATCAGTGAGTCGATAGGACTAGCGGGAAACGAGCAGTACTTC. The chain has TRBV10-3 and TRBJ2-7, with 12 bases matching TRBD2. This CDR3 has 16 amino acids. The trim removed 0 bases at V and 5 bases at J, leaving 5 bases unmatched. The germline V gene encodes CDR1 ENHRY and CDR2 SYGVKD.

The genes are TRBV5-1 and TRBJ2-3; 13 bases line up with TRBD2. CDR1 is SGHRS, CDR2 YFSETQ, per germline. Unmatched junction bases numbered 9, after V lost 5 bases and J lost 6 bases. CDR3 length equals 16 residues. The CDR3 nucleotides read TGCGCCAGCAGTATGGGGACTAGCGGGAATTTGGATACGCAGTATTTT. Protein: CASSMGTSGNLDTQYF.

The rearrangement links TRBV27 to TRBJ2-7, with 12 bases matching TRBD2. Trimming cost V 2 bases and J 4 bases; bases outside gene matches: 12. The germline V gene encodes CDR1 MNHEY and CDR2 SMNVEV (reference sequence). The length of the CDR3 is 18 residues. CDR3 in DNA: TGTGCCAGCAGTTTACGCCCCTTTACGACTAGCGGGAGTTACGAGCAGTACTTC. Amino acid sequence: CASSLRPFTTSGSYEQYF.

V gene TRBV11-2 combines with J gene TRBJ2-3; 12 bases agree with TRBD2. This CDR3 comprises 16 residues. Germline trimming cut 7 bases from V and 3 bases from J; bases unmatched to any gene: 8. The germline gives CDR1 SGHAT, CDR2 FQNNGV. This CDR3 is CASTHLAGGLTDTQYF. The CDR3 bases are TGTGCCAGCACTCATCTAGCGGGAGGGTTAACAGATACGCAGTATTTT.

This clone was seen only a few times. This chain joins TRBV30 and TRBJ1-1, with no clear D. The CDR3 extends over 12 amino acids. V was cut by 0 bases and J by 5 bases, with 7 bases left in between. Germline V gene lookup returns CDR1 GTSNPN and CDR2 SVGIG (reference sequence). CDR3 sequence reads: CAWSVVGTEAFF. CDR3 sequence (DNA): TGTGCCTGGAGTGTCGTAGGAACTGAAGCTTTCTTT.

The genes are TRBV9 and TRBJ1-1, with D uncertain. This CDR3 region has 13 residues. V was cut by 4 bases and J by 0 bases, with 7 bases left in between. Per the germline V gene, CDR1 is SGDLS and CDR2 is YYNGEE. Written as DNA, the CDR3 is TGTGCCAGCAGCCCGATAATGAACACTGAAGCTTTCTTT. Amino acid sequence: CASSPIMNTEAFF.

This clone is a singleton in its sample. This sequence joins TRBV9 and TRBJ1-1; D is possibly TRBD1 (6 bases). Per germline, CDR1 SGDLS and CDR2 YYNGEE. The V end lost 0 bases, the J end lost 0 bases, and 15 bases lay between the germline ends. This CDR3 spans 17 amino acids. This CDR3 reads CASSVVGGPLMNTEAFF. The CDR3 DNA reads as TGTGCCAGCAGCGTAGTTGGGGGGCCCCTTATGAACACTGAAGCTTTCTTT.

This clone was seen just once. This CDR3 is CASTQDRGNTDTQYF. As DNA, the CDR3 is TGTGCCAGCACCCAGGACAGGGGTAACACAGATACGCAGTATTTT. J is TRBJ2-3 and V is TRBV6-5; TRBD1 matches at 9 bases. Trimming at V came to 7 bases and at J to 2 bases, leaving 7 bases not matched to a gene. CDR1 is MNHEY, CDR2 SVGAGI, per germline. The CDR3 has 15 residues.

As for this clone: The sample has other DNA sequences that encode this CDR3 too. The V gene is TRBV9, the J gene TRBJ2-1; 10 bases align to TRBD2. This CDR3 has 15 residues. The germline V gene encodes CDR1 SGDLS and CDR2 YYNGEE. V was clipped by 0 bases and J by 4 bases; unmatched bases: 1. Written as DNA, the CDR3 is TGTGCCAGCAGCGTAGGGACTAGCGGATACAATGAGCAGTTCTTC. Translated: CASSVGTSGYNEQFF.

This sequence joins TRBV19 and TRBJ2-3; 7 nucleotides match TRBD1. The CDR3 runs to 13 residues. Germline CDR1 is LNHDA and CDR2 is SQIVND (reference sequence). The trim removed 4 bases at V and 5 bases at J, leaving 3 bases unmatched. As DNA, the CDR3 is TGTGCCAGTAGTAAGGGACAGATAGATACGCAGTATTTT. Its translation is CASSKGQIDTQYF.

This clone was detected a few times. The V call is TRBV27, the J call TRBJ1-1; TRBD1 matches at 10 bases. The V gene's germline CDR1 is MNHEY and CDR2 SMNVEV (reference sequence). This CDR3 contains 16 residues. J gave up 4 bases and V 5 bases, and 10 bases lay outside the gene matches. CDR3 sequence reads: CASSPGQGGRGTEAFF. The CDR3 DNA sequence: TGTGCCAGCAGTCCCGGACAGGGGGGACGGGGCACTGAAGCTTTCTTT.

This clone was seen a single time. This chain connects TRBV6-6 to TRBJ2-1; D not resolved. CDR3 length equals 16 residues. The germline V gene encodes CDR1 MNHNY and CDR2 SVGAGI (reference sequence). V lost 0 bases and J lost 4, with 13 bases in between. CDR3 nucleotide sequence: TGTGCCAGCAGTTACTCGAGTAGGGAACCTTACAATGAGCAGTTCTTC. It codes for CASSYSSREPYNEQFF.